The next 12 T cell receptor beta chains were all read from a single sample in a study of blood T cell repertoires in COVID-19. TCRdb's table, derived via immunoSEQ multiplex PCR, lists solely in-frame clones and lacks some. The table shows about 98,000 clones, with around 86% occurring only once. The sequencing sample was made of peripheral blood. These receptors all stem from a man aged 45-65 years with active or convalescent COVID-19.

The V gene is TRBV18, the J gene TRBJ2-3, with 13 bases identical to TRBD2. Per germline, CDR1 KGHSH and CDR2 LQKENI. The CDR3 is 18 amino acids. Unmatched junction bases numbered 4, after V lost 1 base and J lost 0 bases. Here the CDR3 reads CASSPRGTSGASTDTQYF. CDR3 in DNA: TGTGCCAGCTCACCACGGGGGACTAGCGGGGCAAGCACAGATACGCAGTATTTT.

V usage is TRBV19 and J usage is TRBJ2-3, with TRBD1 as a possible D gene (5 bases). V shed 7 bases and J shed 4 bases, with 15 bases lying between them. Germline V gene lookup returns CDR1 LNHDA and CDR2 SQIVND (reference sequence). The CDR3 has 14 amino acids. CDR3 amino acids: CASIERGGADTQYF. The DNA of the CDR3 is TGTGCCAGTATCGAAAGGGGCGGCGCAGATACGCAGTATTTT.

CDR3 protein: CASSGRGTGATDTQYF. In DNA, the CDR3 is TGTGCCAGCAGTGGACGCGGGACAGGGGCCACAGATACGCAGTATTTT. The gene calls are TRBV6-1 and TRBJ2-3; the match to TRBD1 covers 10 bases. Germline CDR1 is MNHNS and CDR2 is SASEGT. The CDR3 runs to 16 residues. V trimming: 4 bases; J trimming: 2 bases; junction bases outside the gene matches: 6.

This chain connects TRBV25-1 to TRBJ1-4; no clear D gene. Trimming stripped 5 bases from V and 0 bases from J, with 4 bases between. Germline V gives CDR1 MGHDK, CDR2 SYGVNS. This CDR3 has 13 residues. Here the CDR3 reads CASSTATNEKLFF. Written as DNA, the CDR3 is TGTGCCAGCAGTACAGCAACTAATGAAAAACTGTTTTTT.

V and J are TRBV5-5 and TRBJ2-1, with 7 bases lining up with TRBD1. The CDR3 has 13 residues. CDR1 is SGHKS and CDR2 is YYEKEE in the germline V gene (reference sequence). Trimming cost V 4 bases and J 8 bases; bases outside gene matches: 6. The CDR3 loop reads CASSGQALDEQFF. CDR3 DNA: TGTGCCAGCAGCGGACAGGCCCTCGATGAGCAGTTCTTC. Based on the CDR3 plus reference TRBV5-5 and TRBJ2-1, the full variable domain is DAGVTQSPTHLIKTRGQQVTLRCSPISGHKSVSWYQQVLGQGPQFIFQYYEKEERGRGNFPDRFSARQFPNYSSELNVNALLLGDSALYLCASSGQALDEQFFGPGTRLTVL.

The chain carries TRBV27 and TRBJ2-4; 12 nucleotides agree with TRBD1. V lost 2 bases and J lost 6; bases outside the gene matches: 8. CDR1 MNHEY and CDR2 SMNVEV come from the germline V gene (reference sequence). The CDR3 is made up of 17 amino acids. The CDR3: CASSLKAGQGAGNIQYF. The CDR3 DNA reads as TGTGCCAGCAGTTTAAAAGCGGGACAGGGGGCGGGAAACATTCAGTACTTC.

This clone has a single count. This chain uses TRBV7-9 with TRBJ2-1, with 10 bases identical to TRBD2. The germline V gene encodes CDR1 SEHNR and CDR2 FQNEAQ (reference sequence). Losses at the gene ends were 3 bases for V and 4 bases for J; bases not matched to a gene: 3. The CDR3 is made up of 15 amino acids. CDR3 in amino acids: CASSFSGGYYNEQFF. The CDR3 region has the DNA TGTGCCAGCAGCTTTAGCGGGGGGTATTACAATGAGCAGTTCTTC.

The rearrangement uses TRBV19 and TRBJ1-1; 9 bases fit TRBD1. The CDR3 has 15 residues. The junction had 7 bases not matched to a gene; V was cut back by 3 bases and J by 5 bases. CDR1 LNHDA and CDR2 SQIVND come from the germline V gene (reference sequence). The CDR3 DNA sequence: TGTGCCAGTAGTATCGGGACAGGGAGTAAGACTGAAGCTTTCTTT. Translation: CASSIGTGSKTEAFF.

This sequence joins TRBV10-2 and TRBJ1-1, with TRBD1 identical over 9 bases. The V gene's germline CDR1 is WSHSY and CDR2 SAAADI. J lost 3 bases, V lost 10 bases, and 15 bases had no gene match. This CDR3 has 16 residues. The CDR3 reads CATAPGTGIGDTEAFF. CDR3 bases: TGCGCCACCGCACCCGGGACAGGGATCGGGGACACTGAAGCTTTCTTT.

In DNA, the CDR3 is TGTGCCAGCAGTGCGACAGAGACCTACGTGGAGCAGTACTTC. It encodes CASSATETYVEQYF. The chain couples TRBV25-1 to TRBJ2-7; tentatively, D is TRBD1 (5 bases). There are 14 residues in the CDR3. Germline CDR1 reads MGHDK; CDR2 reads SYGVNS. V dropped 4 bases and J dropped 7 bases, with 17 bases sitting between them.

The chain has TRBV5-5 and TRBJ2-1; possible D gene TRBD1, 5 bases. CDR3 length: 16 residues. The germline gives CDR1 SGHKS, CDR2 YYEKEE (reference sequence). V lost 0 bases and J 1 base, leaving 11 bases between the germline ends. CDR3 sequence: CASSLAGLLSYNEQFF. For the CDR3, the DNA is TGTGCCAGCAGCTTGGCAGGGTTACTATCCTACAATGAGCAGTTCTTC.

This clone has just one count. The chain uses TRBV28 and TRBJ2-1; TRBD2 agrees at 14 bases. The ends lost 3 bases at V and 8 bases at J; junction bases unmatched: 9. Germline V gene data show CDR1 as MDHEN and CDR2 as SYDVKM. The CDR3 totals 17 residues. The CDR3 region is CASSFGGLAGAGDEQFF. The CDR3 DNA reads as TGTGCCAGCAGTTTTGGGGGACTAGCGGGGGCAGGGGATGAGCAGTTCTTC. Filled out from reference TRBV28 and TRBJ2-1, the complete variable domain reads DVKVTQSSRYLVKRTGEKVFLECVQDMDHENMFWYRQDPGLGLRLIYFSYDVKMKEKGDIPEGYSVSREKKERFSLILESASTNQTSMYLCASSFGGLAGAGDEQFFGPGTRLTVL.